One and the same sample provided the 22 T cell receptor beta chains below, sequenced in a study of blood T cell repertoires in COVID-19. The repertoire was sequenced with immunoSEQ multiplex PCR; TCRdb's copy has only in-frame clones and lacks some. The sample includes approximately 98,000 clones, roughly 87% of them seen just once. Sequencing input: peripheral blood. The source of these receptors is an elderly man with acute or convalescent COVID-19.

The gene calls are TRBV28 and TRBJ1-4; 7 bases map to TRBD1. Trimming removed 7 bases from V and 7 bases from J; junction bases left unmatched: 12. CDR3 length equals 15 residues. Germline V gene sequence: CDR1 MDHEN, CDR2 SYDVKM. The CDR3 nucleotides read TGTGCCAGCACCATAACCAGACAGGGCTTTGAAAAACTGTTTTTT. It yields the protein CASTITRQGFEKLFF.

The table lists this clone with a few counts. The chain joins TRBV30 to TRBJ1-1; no clear D. The germline gives CDR1 GTSNPN, CDR2 SVGIG (reference sequence). The CDR3 consists of 13 residues. Deletions cut 1 base from V and 7 bases from J, with 13 bases between. CDR3 in amino acids: CAWSAGSGFEAFF. The DNA of the CDR3 is TGTGCCTGGAGTGCAGGAAGCGGGTTTGAAGCTTTCTTT.

In its sample, this clone was seen a few times. The CDR3 reads CAIGQQDTEAFF. CDR3 DNA: TGTGCCATAGGACAGCAGGACACTGAAGCTTTCTTT. This chain uses TRBV10-3 with TRBJ1-1, with D possibly TRBD1 on 6 matching bases. The CDR3 totals 12 residues. Deletions cut 9 bases from V and 3 bases from J, with 11 bases between. Germline V CDR1 and CDR2: ENHRY, SYGVKD.

The V call is TRBV20-1, the J call TRBJ2-7; weak D call: TRBD1 (5 bases). Deletions cut 3 bases from V and 3 bases from J, with 15 bases between. Germline V gene data show CDR1 as DFQATT and CDR2 as SNEGSKA (reference sequence). The CDR3 spans 14 residues. CDR3 in amino acids: CSASRQGLFYEQYF. CDR3 sequence (DNA): TGCAGTGCTAGTCGGCAGGGTTTATTCTACGAGCAGTACTTC.

The chain links TRBV7-9 to TRBJ2-3; D gene unclear. With 0 bases removed from V and 4 bases from J, the gap between germline ends came to 5 bases. CDR1 is SEHNR, CDR2 FQNEAQ, per germline (reference sequence). This CDR3 is built from 13 residues. The CDR3 DNA is TGTGCCAGCAGCTTAGCGTTAGCAGATACGCAGTATTTT. It codes for CASSLALADTQYF.

The rearrangement joins TRBV5-1 to TRBJ2-3; the D is unclear. Germline loops: CDR1 SGHRS, CDR2 YFSETQ. The length of the CDR3 is 15 residues. V shed 4 bases and J shed 3 bases, with 15 bases lying between them. The CDR3 here is CASSAALVRTDTQYF. DNA of the CDR3: TGCGCCAGCAGCGCGGCGTTGGTTCGGACAGATACGCAGTATTTT.

The rearrangement links TRBV20-1 to TRBJ2-1; 11 bases match TRBD2. Per germline, CDR1 DFQATT and CDR2 SNEGSKA (reference sequence). This CDR3 has 14 residues. Losses at the gene ends were 3 bases for V and 7 bases for J; bases not matched to a gene: 5. The CDR3 region has the DNA TGCAGTGCTAGTAGCGGGAGGGCCGAGAATGAGCAGTTCTTC. Its translation: CSASSGRAENEQFF.

J is TRBJ2-3 and V is TRBV5-1, with D maybe TRBD1 (5 bases). The CDR3 length is 16 residues. Trimming pared 0 bases from V and 1 base from J, leaving 12 bases between. Germline lookup yields CDR1 SGHRS and CDR2 YFSETQ. The CDR3, as DNA: TGCGCCAGCAGCTTGGTAGGGGTCAGCCGCACAGATACGCAGTATTTT. This sequence encodes CASSLVGVSRTDTQYF.

The CDR3 sequence is CAWRGGTYEQYF. CDR3 nucleotide sequence: TGTGCCTGGAGAGGAGGGACCTACGAGCAGTACTTC. This rearrangement joins TRBV30 to TRBJ2-7; D may be TRBD2 (6 bases). V was pared by 3 bases and J by 2 bases, with 8 bases between. The CDR3 is 12 residues long. Germline CDR1 is GTSNPN and CDR2 is SVGIG (reference sequence).

The chain joins TRBV19 to TRBJ1-5, with 7 positions matching TRBD1. The length of the CDR3 is 15 residues. From germline, CDR1 is LNHDA and CDR2 SQIVND (reference sequence). Germline trimming cut 5 bases from V and 6 bases from J; bases unmatched to any gene: 10. CDR3 nucleotide sequence: TGTGCCAGTAGTCAAGTTTCAGGGGGAATTCAGCCCCAGCATTTT. As protein: CASSQVSGGIQPQHF.

V and J are TRBV28 and TRBJ2-1; possibly TRBD2 for D (5 bases). Per the germline V gene, CDR1 is MDHEN and CDR2 is SYDVKM. The CDR3 totals 15 residues. V lost 8 bases and J lost 0, with 14 bases in between. The CDR3 region has the DNA TGTGCCAGCGGCGGACTGGGGAGCTCCTACAATGAGCAGTTCTTC. It is translated as CASGGLGSSYNEQFF.

This clone appeared once. V and J are TRBV5-4 and TRBJ2-7; 8 bases line up with TRBD1. The length of the CDR3 is 15 residues. V was pared by 4 bases and J by 7 bases, with 13 bases of the junction left unmatched. CDR1 and CDR2 (germline): SGHNT, YYREEE (reference sequence). The CDR3 nucleotides are TGTGCCAGCAGCCCTAGGAAACAGGGGGTGGGAGAGCAGTACTTC. Translated: CASSPRKQGVGEQYF.

This clone was recorded once. This sequence joins TRBV28 and TRBJ1-2, with 7 positions matching TRBD1. The CDR3 is 15 amino acids. Germline V gene data show CDR1 as MDHEN and CDR2 as SYDVKM. V gave up 5 bases and J gave up 1 base; unmatched junction bases: 7. The CDR3 is CASSLDRVVNYGYTF. The CDR3 coding sequence is TGTGCCAGCAGTCTTGACAGGGTAGTTAACTATGGCTACACCTTC.

The V gene is TRBV6-5, the J gene TRBJ1-5; tentative D call: TRBD1 (6 bases). The length of the CDR3 is 13 residues. Trimming left V 7 bases short and J 4 bases short, with 11 bases between. Germline values: CDR1 MNHEY, CDR2 SVGAGI. CDR3: CASTWGQNQPQHF. The CDR3 nucleotides are TGTGCCAGCACCTGGGGGCAAAATCAGCCCCAGCATTTT.

The CDR3 nucleotides are TGTGCCAGCAGCCCGCGGGACAGAGGAAACTATGGCTACACCTTC. Translation gives CASSPRDRGNYGYTF. The gene calls are TRBV7-9 and TRBJ1-2, with 7 bases matching TRBD1. Germline V gene data show CDR1 as SEHNR and CDR2 as FQNEAQ (reference sequence). The CDR3 runs 15 residues. The J segment lost 2 bases and the V segment lost 5 bases, leaving 8 bases of the junction unmatched.

V gene TRBV5-8 combines with J gene TRBJ1-5; D is unclear. The V end lost 4 bases, the J end lost 2 bases, and 13 bases lay between the germline ends. The CDR3 has 15 residues. The germline gives CDR1 SGHTS, CDR2 YDEGEE. CDR3 sequence reads: CASSEGGGGNQPQHF. The CDR3 DNA follows: TGTGCCAGCAGCGAGGGAGGTGGTGGCAATCAGCCCCAGCATTTT.

The gene calls are TRBV18 and TRBJ2-3; D not resolved. Germline V gene sequence: CDR1 KGHSH, CDR2 LQKENI. Trimming removed 6 bases at V and 2 bases at J, with 3 bases between. This CDR3 comprises 11 residues. The DNA for the CDR3 is TGTGCCAGCTCTATCACAGATACGCAGTATTTT. Its translation: CASSITDTQYF. Combining the CDR3 with reference TRBV18 and TRBJ2-3 gives the whole variable domain NAGVMQNPRHLVRRRGQEARLRCSPMKGHSHVYWYRQLPEEGLKFMVYLQKENIIDESGMPKERFSAEFPKEGPSILRIQQVVRGDSAAYFCASSITDTQYFGPGTRLTVL.

The chain recombines TRBV5-6 with TRBJ1-4; 9 bases are a match to TRBD1. The CDR3 covers 15 residues. The V and J ends lost 4 bases and 8 bases, in that order; junction bases with no gene match: 9. Germline CDR1 and CDR2: SGHDT and YYEEEE. The CDR3 DNA follows: TGTGCCAGCAGCGATACCGGGACAGGGATGGAAAAACTGTTTTTT. Translated: CASSDTGTGMEKLFF.

The J gene is TRBJ2-3, the V gene TRBV7-2; D is possibly TRBD1 (6 bases). Germline CDR1 SGHTA, CDR2 FQGNSA. The CDR3 has 15 amino acids. V lost 6 bases, J lost 0 bases, and 13 bases lay in between. The DNA for the CDR3 is TGTGCCAGCAGTCGACAGGAGCTTAGCACAGATACGCAGTATTTT. Protein product: CASSRQELSTDTQYF.

The rearrangement uses TRBV2 and TRBJ2-1; D is unresolved. The CDR3 consists of 13 residues. With 8 bases removed from V and 6 bases from J, the gap between germline ends came to 14 bases. The germline V gene encodes CDR1 SNHLY and CDR2 FYNNEI. The CDR3 region has the DNA TGTGCCAGCGGAAACGAGGTAGGCAATGAGCAGTTCTTC. Its protein product is CASGNEVGNEQFF. The complete variable domain, with remaining parts taken from reference TRBV2 and TRBJ2-1, reads EPEVTQTPSHQVTQMGQEVILRCVPISNHLYFYWYRQILGQKVEFLVSFYNNEISEKSEIFDDQFSVERPDGSNFTLKIRSTKLEDSAMYFCASGNEVGNEQFFGPGTRLTVL.

The V and J genes are TRBV6-5 and TRBJ2-3, with 9 nucleotides matching TRBD2. CDR3 size: 16 residues. The J segment lost 7 bases and the V segment lost 2 bases, leaving 10 bases of the junction unmatched. Germline CDR1 and CDR2: MNHEY and SVGAGI. The CDR3 protein is CASSYDSAGGDNTQYF. DNA of the CDR3: TGTGCCAGCAGTTACGATTCGGCGGGAGGGGACAATACGCAGTATTTT.

This clone appeared many times. The rearrangement links TRBV18 to TRBJ1-2; the match to TRBD1 covers 7 bases. J lost 4 bases, V lost 4 bases, and 6 bases had no gene match. Germline V gene data show CDR1 as KGHSH and CDR2 as LQKENI. The CDR3 is 14 amino acids. The CDR3 bases are TGTGCCAGCTCACGTACAGGGGATCGCTATGGCTACACCTTC. As protein: CASSRTGDRYGYTF.